Shown below are 20 T cell receptor beta chains from a single sample sequenced in a study of cytomegalovirus exposure and HLA in healthy donors (dated by TCRdb to between 2016 and 2019). Libraries were made using the immunoSEQ multiplex PCR assay. The multiplex PCR relied on a mix of 60 forward primers for TCR Vbeta segments and 13 reverse primers for TCR Jbeta segments. The source is immuneACCESS, and TCRdb retained only in-frame sequences with V and J called. Part of the clones is not carried over; for the studies checked, unresolved V genes explain less than half of this, and the remainder is unexplained. Across this sample there are under 200,000 clones, with around 67% seen only once. The top ten clonotypes cover 3.5% to 5% of the sample. Sequenced material: PBMCs. The receptor source for this set is a woman aged 18-29 years in good health and CMV-seropositive.

The rearrangement uses TRBV27 and TRBJ1-3; no reliable D call. From germline, CDR1 is MNHEY and CDR2 SMNVEV (reference sequence). The CDR3 length is 15 residues. V lost 3 bases and J 2 bases, leaving 11 bases between the germline ends. The chain's CDR3 is CASSFGGLPGNTIYF. CDR3 coding DNA: TGTGCCAGCAGTTTTGGTGGGCTACCTGGAAACACCATATATTTT.

V usage is TRBV9 and J usage is TRBJ1-4; 7 bases match TRBD1. This CDR3 spans 17 amino acids. Germline CDR1 SGDLS, CDR2 YYNGEE. Unmatched junction bases numbered 9, after V lost 3 bases and J lost 1 base. CDR3 nucleotide sequence: TGTGCCAGCAGCGGAGAAACAGGGGCGCAAACTAATGAAAAACTGTTTTTT. Translation gives CASSGETGAQTNEKLFF.

The chain carries TRBV7-9 and TRBJ2-3, with 14 positions matching TRBD2. The CDR3 sequence is 18 residues long. The V gene's germline CDR1 is SEHNR and CDR2 FQNEAQ (reference sequence). V lost 3 bases, J lost 0 bases, and 5 bases stayed unmatched. For the CDR3, the DNA is TGTGCCAGCAGCTTGACTAGCGGGAGGGCCCGGAGCACAGATACGCAGTATTTT. The encoded protein is CASSLTSGRARSTDTQYF.

This clone was observed a handful of times. V gene TRBV19 combines with J gene TRBJ2-3; no clear D. The V end lost 6 bases, the J end lost 5 bases, and 15 bases lay between the germline ends. Germline CDR1 is LNHDA and CDR2 is SQIVND (reference sequence). The length of the CDR3 is 14 residues. DNA for the CDR3: TGTGCCAGTAGCCAACCGCAGGATGGAGATACGCAGTATTTT. Residues: CASSQPQDGDTQYF.

The genes are TRBV21-1 and TRBJ2-2; the tabulated D call, TRBD1, remains unverified against the DNA. TRBV21-1 is noted as a pseudogene. The CDR3 is 16 residues long. As DNA, the CDR3 is TGTGCCAGCAGAATCGACAGGGGGCGACTGAACGGGGAGCTGTTTTTT. It specifies CASRIDRGRLNGELFF.

In this sample, this clone turned up a few times. J is TRBJ2-5 and V is TRBV6-4; D gene uncertain. The last part of the DNA fits TRBJ2-7 better; the J call may be wrong. Per germline, CDR1 MRHNA and CDR2 SNTAGT. The CDR3 loop spans 13 amino acids. The chain's CDR3 is CASTLHRSYEQYF. CDR3 DNA sequence: TGTGCCAGCACCCTCCACAGATCCTACGAGCAGTACTTC.

The chain links TRBV7-3 to TRBJ2-2, with 11 nucleotides matching TRBD1. The CDR3 extends over 15 amino acids. CDR1 is SGHTA and CDR2 is FQGTGA in the germline V gene. V dropped 5 bases and J dropped 5; count of bases not matched to a gene: 4. For the CDR3, the DNA is TGTGCCAGCAGCCCCGGACAGGGGGCGACCGGGGAGCTGTTTTTT. This translates into CASSPGQGATGELFF.

This clone occurred a few times. The chain couples TRBV9 to TRBJ2-7; D not certain. The CDR3 length is 11 residues. Trimming shortened V by 4 bases and J by 3 bases, and 5 bases separated the two germline ends. Germline CDR1 SGDLS, CDR2 YYNGEE. The CDR3 DNA reads as TGTGCCAGCAGCCCCGGCTACGAGCAGTACTTC. This gives the protein CASSPGYEQYF.

This rearrangement joins TRBV29-1 to TRBJ1-1; D remains ambiguous. The germline gives CDR1 SQVTM, CDR2 ANQGSEA. Trimming pared 0 bases from V and 6 bases from J, leaving 8 bases between. This CDR3 has 12 residues. CDR3 in amino acids: CSVEDNRAEAFF. DNA of the CDR3: TGCAGCGTTGAAGACAACCGGGCTGAAGCTTTCTTT.

The chain is built from TRBV5-1 and TRBJ2-7; TRBD2 might be the D (5 bases). The CDR3 runs to 14 residues. Germline V gives CDR1 SGHRS, CDR2 YFSETQ. The V and J ends lost 1 base and 3 bases respectively, with 11 bases between them. This chain's CDR3 is CASSLFNSGYEQYF. CDR3 in DNA: TGCGCCAGCAGCTTGTTTAACAGCGGCTACGAGCAGTACTTC.

The CDR3 loop is CASSIGGSVTGELFF. In DNA, the CDR3 is TGTGCCAGTAGTATTGGGGGGTCGGTCACCGGGGAGCTGTTTTTT. The rearrangement uses TRBV19 and TRBJ2-2; a weak D match, TRBD2 (6 bases). Germline CDR1 is LNHDA and CDR2 is SQIVND (reference sequence). Trimming pared 3 bases from V and 4 bases from J, leaving 12 bases between. The CDR3 contains 15 residues.

The CDR3 reads CASSLDTGAYGYTF. CDR3 nucleotides: TGTGCCAGCAGCTTAGATACAGGGGCCTATGGCTACACCTTC. The V gene is TRBV7-2, the J gene TRBJ1-2; 7 nucleotides align to TRBD1. The V gene's germline CDR1 is SGHTA and CDR2 FQGNSA. The CDR3 totals 14 residues. J was trimmed by 4 bases and V by 1 base; bases with no gene match: 3.

The CDR3 protein is CASSPSGTGLETQYF. CDR3 nucleotide sequence: TGTGCCAGCTCACCTTCCGGGACAGGGTTGGAGACCCAGTACTTC. The genes are TRBV18 and TRBJ2-5; 9 nucleotides line up with TRBD1. The CDR3 runs to 15 residues. Trimming cost V 3 bases and J 5 bases; bases outside gene matches: 7. Germline-derived CDR1 and CDR2 are KGHSH and LQKENI.

CDR3 nucleotides: TGTGCCAGCAGTCCTGACAGGGTTGACTATGGCTACACCTTC. Protein product: CASSPDRVDYGYTF. The chain joins TRBV5-4 to TRBJ1-2; 7 bases line up with TRBD1. Germline CDR1 is SGHNT and CDR2 is YYREEE (reference sequence). The CDR3 is 14 amino acids. V lost 5 bases, J lost 3 bases, and 7 bases stayed unmatched.

V and J are TRBV7-9 and TRBJ1-2, with a possible D match to TRBD1 (6 bases). Trimming stripped 1 base from V and 6 bases from J, with 6 bases between. The V gene's germline CDR1 is SEHNR and CDR2 FQNEAQ (reference sequence). This CDR3 contains 12 residues. Written as DNA, the CDR3 is TGTGCCAGCAGCTTAGGGACAGATGGCTACACCTTC. Translated, it gives CASSLGTDGYTF. Complete variable domain (other parts from reference TRBV7-9 and TRBJ1-2): DTGVSQNPRHKITKRGQNVTFRCDPISEHNRLYWYRQTLGQGPEFLTYFQNEAQLEKSRLLSDRFSAERPKGSFSTLEIQRTEQGDSAMYLCASSLGTDGYTFGSGTRLTVV.

For the CDR3, the DNA is TGCGCCAGCAGCATCCTACCACTAGCGGGGGGCACAGATACGCAGTATTTT. Its protein product is CASSILPLAGGTDTQYF. The V gene is TRBV5-1, the J gene TRBJ2-3; 11 bases align to TRBD2. Trimming removed 4 bases from V and 1 base from J; junction bases left unmatched: 8. Germline CDR1 is SGHRS and CDR2 is YFSETQ. The CDR3 has 17 residues.

The chain combines TRBV2 with TRBJ1-2; 7 bases match TRBD1. Per germline, CDR1 SNHLY and CDR2 FYNNEI. V was pared by 7 bases and J by 7 bases, with 9 bases of the junction left unmatched. The CDR3 runs 13 residues. The CDR3 DNA is TGTGCCAGCACCTCGGTGGCAGGGGGTGGCTACACCTTC. This gives the protein CASTSVAGGGYTF.

CDR3 amino acids: CAIRQGEGSIGQPQHF. CDR3 DNA: TGCGCCATTCGACAGGGAGAGGGATCGATCGGGCAGCCCCAGCATTTT. The V gene is TRBV5-1, the J gene TRBJ1-5, with 7 positions matching TRBD1. Per germline, CDR1 SGHRS and CDR2 YFSETQ. This CDR3 is built from 16 residues. V dropped 9 bases and J dropped 7; count of bases not matched to a gene: 19. The full variable domain, with the rest looked up from reference TRBV5-1 and TRBJ1-5, is KAGVTQTPRYLIKTRGQQVTLSCSPISGHRSVSWYQQTPGQGLQFLFEYFSETQRNKGNFPGRFSGRQFSNSRSEMNVSTLELGDSALYLCAIRQGEGSIGQPQHFGDGTRLSIL.

V and J are TRBV29-1 and TRBJ2-5; TRBD1 agrees at 11 bases. TRBJ2-7 explains the end of the DNA better; the J call may be wrong. Germline values: CDR1 SQVTM, CDR2 ANQGSEA. The CDR3 is 15 residues long. CDR3 residues: CSVREGTGGFYEQYF. CDR3 DNA sequence: TGCAGCGTTCGTGAGGGGACAGGGGGGTTCTACGAGCAGTACTTC.

The chain has TRBV5-4 and TRBJ2-5, with 8 bases lining up with TRBD2. Looked up from germline, CDR1 is SGHNT and CDR2 is YYREEE (reference sequence). There are 15 residues in the CDR3. The V gene end was trimmed by 3 bases and the J gene end by 11 bases; junction bases not matched to a gene: 15. CDR3 DNA sequence: TGTGCCAGCAGCTCAACTAGCGGACCTTACGTAGAGCAGTACTTC. The encoded protein is CASSSTSGPYVEQYF.